This T cell receptor beta chain came from a study of CD8 T cell repertoires and HIV-1 epitope variants. About the research overall: Tested: three Gag epitope families, Nef HW9 and YT9. A roughly ten-day culture received IL-2, IL-7 and IL-15 on days 3 and 7. General study results and limits: Most of the nine antigen-specific clonotypes appeared cross-reactive to autologous or escape variants.

TCR beta CDR3 was sequenced at survey depth on immunoSEQ. Produced via immunoSEQ multiplex PCR; TCRdb's table is partial and in-frame only. This table holds more than 4,000 clones, around 64% found once. Trimming stripped 3 bases from V and 1 base from J, with 6 bases between. This CDR3 is built from 13 residues. In germline, CDR1 is SGHNT, CDR2 YENEEA. In regard to this clone: The antigen is unknown.

This TCR was sampled from a male donor with HIV. V gene TRBV11-3 combines with J gene TRBJ1-1; no clear D gene. Specimen: cultured CD8+ T cells derived from PBMCs. For the CDR3, the DNA is TGTGCCAGCAGCTTCGCCGGGAACACTGAAGCTTTCTTT. As protein: CASSFAGNTEAFF. The complete variable domain, with remaining parts taken from reference TRBV11-3 and TRBJ1-1, reads EAGVVQSPRYKIIEKKQPVAFWCNPISGHNTLYWYLQNLGQGPELLIRYENEEAVDDSQLPKDRFSAERLKGVDSTLKIQPAELGDSAVYLCASSFAGNTEAFFGQGTRLTVV.